Only one count was recorded for the clone carrying this T cell receptor beta chain. Antigen unknown. The CDR3 spans 17 residues. J gave up 4 bases and V 2 bases, and 12 bases lay outside the gene matches. In germline, CDR1 is SGDLS, CDR2 YYNGEE. This sample was taken from a study of shared clonotypes between healthy human individuals. The overall study: Each donor's CD8 memory used one plate, CD8 naive two, each CD4 subset three. Study results and limitations: Clonotypes shared by all four sorted-subset donors had higher generation probabilities than non-shared clonotypes. Some naive CD4 clonotypes, roughly 4.7%, turned up in common across several donors.

Genomic DNA per cell subset filled all wells of several immunoSEQ plates. The method was immunoSEQ multiplex PCR; TCRdb's version includes in-frame clones alone and lacks a portion of them. The sample shows fewer than 1.6 million clones, just under 99% of them seen only once. The sequence derives from a man aged 25-45 years in good health. The genes are TRBV9 and TRBJ2-7; 10 bases align to TRBD1. Sequenced input: naive CD4+ T cells sorted from blood. Sample subset: CD45RA+ positively selected. CDR3 DNA: TGTGCCAGCAGCGTGGGCGGGACAGGGGCCCTACAGTACGAGCAGTACTTC. Translation: CASSVGGTGALQYEQYF.